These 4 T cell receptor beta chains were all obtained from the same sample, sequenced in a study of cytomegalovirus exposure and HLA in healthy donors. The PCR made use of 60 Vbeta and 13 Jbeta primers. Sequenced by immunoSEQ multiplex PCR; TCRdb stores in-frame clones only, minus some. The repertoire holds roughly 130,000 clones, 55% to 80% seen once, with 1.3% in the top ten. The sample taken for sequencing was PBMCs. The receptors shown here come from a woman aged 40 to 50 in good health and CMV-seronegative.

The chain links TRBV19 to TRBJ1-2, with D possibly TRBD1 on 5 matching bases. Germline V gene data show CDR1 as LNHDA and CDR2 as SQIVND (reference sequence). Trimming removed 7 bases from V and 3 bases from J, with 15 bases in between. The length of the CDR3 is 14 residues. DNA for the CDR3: TGTGCCAGTACGGCGGGGCCGAGCTACTATGGCTACACCTTC. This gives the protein CASTAGPSYYGYTF.

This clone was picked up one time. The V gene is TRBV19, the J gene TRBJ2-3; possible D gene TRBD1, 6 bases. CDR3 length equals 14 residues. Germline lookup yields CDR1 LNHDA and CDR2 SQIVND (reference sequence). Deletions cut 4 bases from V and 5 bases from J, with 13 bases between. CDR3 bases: TGTGCCAGTAGTAGAAGTAAGGGACAAGATACGCAGTATTTT. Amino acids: CASSRSKGQDTQYF. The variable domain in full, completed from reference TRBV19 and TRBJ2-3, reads DGGITQSPKYLFRKEGQNVTLSCEQNLNHDAMYWYRQDPGQGLRLIYYSQIVNDFQKGDIAEGYSVSREKKESFPLTVTSAQKNPTAFYLCASSRSKGQDTQYFGPGTRLTVL.

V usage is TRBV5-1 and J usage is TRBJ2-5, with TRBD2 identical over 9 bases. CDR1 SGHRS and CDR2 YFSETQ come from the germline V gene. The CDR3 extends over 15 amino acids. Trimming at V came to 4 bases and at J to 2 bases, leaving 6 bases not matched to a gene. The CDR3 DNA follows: TGCGCCAGCAGCGGGGATAGCGGGGGACAAGAGACCCAGTACTTC. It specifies CASSGDSGGQETQYF.

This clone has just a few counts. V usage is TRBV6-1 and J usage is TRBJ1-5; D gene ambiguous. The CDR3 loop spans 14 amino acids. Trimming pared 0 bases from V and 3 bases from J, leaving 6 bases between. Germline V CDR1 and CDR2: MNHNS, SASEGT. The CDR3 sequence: CASSEAGLNQPQHF. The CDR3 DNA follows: TGTGCCAGCAGTGAAGCTGGCCTCAATCAGCCCCAGCATTTT.